Listed below are T cell receptor beta chains from one sample, sequenced in a study of OX40 agonist ivuxolimab in advanced cancers. Clones were sequenced by immunoSEQ multiplex PCR, and TCRdb holds only the in-frame ones, with some missing. The profile covers around 45,000 clones, with over 60% appearing a single time and 2.6% taken by the ten largest. Sequenced here: CD4+ or CD8+ T cells sorted from blood, sampled in a trial of the OX40 agonist ivuxolimab. These receptors were taken from an adult with an advanced solid tumor such as melanoma, head and neck, liver or kidney cancer. The CDR3 runs from the conserved cysteine through the conserved F or W. Fields, in order: V gene, J gene, D gene, clone size, CDR3 DNA, CDR3 protein. A D gene is named only where the DNA matches it firmly. The size of a clone is reported for some rows only, either as once, few or many, or as a class for expanded clones.

TRBV6-1	TRBJ1-5	.	medium-sized	TGTGCCAGCAGTGGGTTATCGCGCAGGAGCAATCAGCCCCAGCATTTT	CASSGLSRRSNQPQHF
TRBV7-8	TRBJ1-2	.	.	TGTGCCAGCAGCTTAGACACAAGATACTATGGCTACACCTTC	CASSLDTRYYGYTF
TRBV10-3	TRBJ2-7	TRBD2	.	TGTGCCATCAGTGTTCTAGCGGGAGTAGCCTACGAGCAGTACTTC	CAISVLAGVAYEQYF
TRBV2	TRBJ2-3	.	.	TGTGCCGCCCACAGGGATCACACAGATACGCAGTATTTT	CAAHRDHTDTQYF
TRBV18	TRBJ2-1	.	few	TGTGCCAGCTCACCACGGTGGGATGAGCAGTTCTTC	CASSPRWDEQFF
TRBV29-1	TRBJ2-1	.	.	TGCAGCGTCCCCCTCCTTTTTGGTTACGATGAGCAGTTCTTC	CSVPLLFGYDEQFF
TRBV11-2	TRBJ2-7	.	few	TGTGCCAGCAGCTCGCCGACCGGCGGACGTGCGAACGAGCAGTACTTC	CASSSPTGGRANEQYF
TRBV4-1	TRBJ2-2	.	medium-sized	TGCGCCAGCAGCCAAGTTAGGCCCGGGACAACAGGGCAGACGAACACCGGGGAGCTGTTTTTT	CASSQVRPGTTGQTNTGELFF
TRBV6-6	TRBJ2-5	TRBD1	.	TGTGCCAGCAGTCGGGACAGCGAGACCCAGTACTTC	CASSRDSETQYF
TRBV27	TRBJ2-1	TRBD2	.	TGTGCCAGCTACGGGACTAGCGGGAGTTATGAGCAGTTCTTC	CASYGTSGSYEQFF
TRBV7-8	TRBJ2-1	TRBD2	few	TGTGCCAGCAGCTTACCCTCGAGGGCTAGCGGGAGTACTGGCAATGAGCAGTTCTTC	CASSLPSRASGSTGNEQFF
TRBV10-3	TRBJ2-1	.	.	TGTGCCATCAGTGAGTCACCCGGGAGCTCCTACAATGAGCAGTTCTTC	CAISESPGSSYNEQFF
TRBV7-2	TRBJ2-4	TRBD2	.	TGTGCCAGCAGCCCTGGACTAGCGGGAGGCCTAGCCAAAAACATTCAGTACTTC	CASSPGLAGGLAKNIQYF
TRBV7-8	TRBJ2-7	TRBD1	.	TGTGCCAGCAGCGATACGAGACAGGGCTACGAGCAGTACTTC	CASSDTRQGYEQYF
TRBV5-1	TRBJ2-5	.	.	TGCGCCAGCAGCTTGGATGTATCCCAAGAGACCCAGTACTTC	CASSLDVSQETQYF
TRBV19	TRBJ2-1	TRBD2	few	TGTGCCAGTACCCTGGGGACTAGTGTGTACAATGAGCAGTTCTTC	CASTLGTSVYNEQFF
TRBV7-9	TRBJ2-1	.	.	TGTGCCAGCAGCCACGGAGAGGGACGTGAGCAGTTCTTC	CASSHGEGREQFF
TRBV28	TRBJ1-4	.	few	TGTGCCAGCAGTTATGGGAAAGGCCCTAAAAATGAAAAACTGTTTTTT	CASSYGKGPKNEKLFF
TRBV11-2	TRBJ2-3	TRBD2	.	TGTGCCAGCAGCTCTGGACTAGCGGGGAACACAGATACGCAGTATTTT	CASSSGLAGNTDTQYF
TRBV6-1	TRBJ1-2	.	.	TGTGCCAGCTCCTCATCGGGTGGCTACACCTTC	CASSSSGGYTF
TRBV5-6	TRBJ1-3	.	once	TGTGCCAGCAGCTTTCTGGTGGCCGCCGGTAACACCATATATTTT	CASSFLVAAGNTIYF
TRBV7-8	TRBJ1-1	TRBD1	.	TGTGCCAGCAGCTTATATCTTTCGTCTGGGACAGGCATGAACACTGAAGCTTTCTTT	CASSLYLSSGTGMNTEAFF
TRBV28	TRBJ2-7	.	.	TGTGCCAGCAGCATAGCAGGGGATCGCTCCTACGAGCAGTACTTC	CASSIAGDRSYEQYF
TRBV5-1	TRBJ2-5	.	.	TGCGCCAGCAGCTCGCTGGCGGGCCAAGAGACCCAGTACTTC	CASSSLAGQETQYF
TRBV7-2	TRBJ2-1	.	.	TGTGCCAGCAGCTCCCCGGGGATTGAGCAGTTCTTC	CASSSPGIEQFF
TRBV28	TRBJ2-7	.	.	TGTGCCAGCAGTCCCGACAGCTACGAGCAGTACTTC	CASSPDSYEQYF
TRBV5-1	TRBJ1-1	.	.	TGCGCCAGTAGGAAAACAGCAGTGAACACTGAAGCTTTCTTT	CASRKTAVNTEAFF
TRBV9	TRBJ1-3	.	.	TGTGCCAGCAGCGTATTTAAGGTCAGGTCCTCTGGAAACACCATATATTTT	CASSVFKVRSSGNTIYF
TRBV28	TRBJ1-5	TRBD1	few	TGTGCCAGCAGGGAGGGACAGGCAAGCAATCAGCCCCAGCATTTT	CASREGQASNQPQHF
TRBV28	TRBJ2-2	.	.	TGTGCCAGCAGGCCATTTATGGTCACCGGGGAGCTGTTTTTT	CASRPFMVTGELFF
TRBV4-1	TRBJ1-5	.	.	TGCGCCAGCAGCCCCCCCCCGGGGACCTCGGTTAGTCAGCCCCAGCATTTT	CASSPPPGTSVSQPQHF
TRBV11-2	TRBJ2-7	TRBD2	.	TGTGCCAGCAGCTTAAGGACTAGCGGCTACGAGCAGTACTTC	CASSLRTSGYEQYF
TRBV10-3	TRBJ2-3	.	.	TGTGCCATCAGGCCTACCTTTAGCACAGATACGCAGTATTTT	CAIRPTFSTDTQYF
TRBV28	TRBJ2-5	.	.	TGTGCCAGCAGTTTACAGGGAGGACCTGGGGAGACCCAGTACTTC	CASSLQGGPGETQYF
TRBV6-5	TRBJ1-2	.	few	TGTGCCAGCAGTTACCGAGGGGATGGCTACACCTTC	CASSYRGDGYTF
TRBV5-1	TRBJ2-7	.	.	TGCGCCAGCAGCTTGTTTCCAGGGACGGAGGAGCAGTACTTC	CASSLFPGTEEQYF
TRBV2	TRBJ2-3	.	.	TGTGCCAGCAGTGTCTTCGTGGGGGATACGCAGTATTTT	CASSVFVGDTQYF
TRBV9	TRBJ2-3	TRBD1	.	TGTGCCAGCAGCGTTTCGGCGACAGGGCTCCCCACAGATACGCAGTATTTT	CASSVSATGLPTDTQYF
TRBV6-5	TRBJ1-2	TRBD1	.	TGTGCCAGCCGGAGGGGACAGGGCATCAATGGCTACACCTTC	CASRRGQGINGYTF
TRBV5-1	TRBJ1-4	TRBD1	.	TGCGCCAGCAGCTCTACAGGGGCAACTAATGAAAAACTGTTTTTT	CASSSTGATNEKLFF
TRBV6-1	TRBJ1-6	TRBD1	.	TGTGCCAGCAGACAGGGGAATTCACCCCTCCACTTT	CASRQGNSPLHF
TRBV10-3	TRBJ2-7	.	.	TGTGCCATCAGTGAGGGCAGCGGGTCCTACGAGCAGTACTTC	CAISEGSGSYEQYF
TRBV27	TRBJ2-1	TRBD1	.	TGTGCCAGCAGTTTGGACAGGGGCTCCTACAATGAGCAGTTCTTC	CASSLDRGSYNEQFF
TRBV18	TRBJ2-3	TRBD1	few	TGTGCCAGCTCTCCGACAGGGGAAACAGATACGCAGTATTTT	CASSPTGETDTQYF
TRBV2	TRBJ1-5	.	.	TGTGCCAGCAGTCAAGGGGGGTGGTCCCAGCATTTT	CASSQGGWSQHF
TRBV19	TRBJ2-1	.	.	TGTGCCAGTAGCCCCTGGGGCTACAATGAGCAGTTCTTC	CASSPWGYNEQFF
TRBV5-8	TRBJ1-1	.	.	TGTGCCAGCAGCTTGGATCGCAGGGTGAACCTCGAAGCTTTCTTT	CASSLDRRVNLEAFF
TRBV6-5	TRBJ1-2	.	medium-sized	TGTGCCAGCAGTTACATCAGGTTCACGCTCCCCTCTGGCTACACCTTC	CASSYIRFTLPSGYTF
TRBV7-2	TRBJ1-2	.	.	TGTGCCAGCAGCTTAGGGGTGGTCCTTGGCTACACCTTC	CASSLGVVLGYTF
TRBV10-1	TRBJ1-1	TRBD1	.	TGCGCCAGCAGTGAAACAGGGGGCGCGACTGAAGCTTTCTTT	CASSETGGATEAFF
TRBV6-1	TRBJ2-3	.	.	TGTGCCAGCAGTGTGTTCACCACAGATACGCAGTATTTT	CASSVFTTDTQYF
TRBV7-9	TRBJ2-5	.	.	TGTGCCAGCAGCTCCTCCGGGACCACCGAAGAGACCCAGTACTTC	CASSSSGTTEETQYF
TRBV5-1	TRBJ2-7	.	.	TGCGCCAGCAGCCCAAGTTGGGGCAAGGAGGAGCAGTACTTC	CASSPSWGKEEQYF
TRBV18	TRBJ2-1	TRBD1	.	TGTGCCAGCTCGCCAGGGACAGCTTACAATGAGCAGTTCTTC	CASSPGTAYNEQFF
TRBV28	TRBJ2-7	.	once	TGTGCCAGCAGTCGAGTTGGGCAGGGGGGCACCCGAGCTTGGGGCGAGCAGTACTTC	CASSRVGQGGTRAWGEQYF